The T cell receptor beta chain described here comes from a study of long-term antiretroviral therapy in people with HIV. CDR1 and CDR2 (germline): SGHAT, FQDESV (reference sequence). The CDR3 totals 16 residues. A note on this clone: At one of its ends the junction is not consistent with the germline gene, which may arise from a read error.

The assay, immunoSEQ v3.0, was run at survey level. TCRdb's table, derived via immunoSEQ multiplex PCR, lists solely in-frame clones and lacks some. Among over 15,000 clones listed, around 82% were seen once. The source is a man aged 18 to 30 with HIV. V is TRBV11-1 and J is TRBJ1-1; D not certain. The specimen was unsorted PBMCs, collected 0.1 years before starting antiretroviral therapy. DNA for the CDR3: TGTGCCAGCAGCTTACGGCAGCCCTCCCTGAACGCTGAAGCTTTCTTT. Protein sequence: CASSLRQPSLNAEAFF.